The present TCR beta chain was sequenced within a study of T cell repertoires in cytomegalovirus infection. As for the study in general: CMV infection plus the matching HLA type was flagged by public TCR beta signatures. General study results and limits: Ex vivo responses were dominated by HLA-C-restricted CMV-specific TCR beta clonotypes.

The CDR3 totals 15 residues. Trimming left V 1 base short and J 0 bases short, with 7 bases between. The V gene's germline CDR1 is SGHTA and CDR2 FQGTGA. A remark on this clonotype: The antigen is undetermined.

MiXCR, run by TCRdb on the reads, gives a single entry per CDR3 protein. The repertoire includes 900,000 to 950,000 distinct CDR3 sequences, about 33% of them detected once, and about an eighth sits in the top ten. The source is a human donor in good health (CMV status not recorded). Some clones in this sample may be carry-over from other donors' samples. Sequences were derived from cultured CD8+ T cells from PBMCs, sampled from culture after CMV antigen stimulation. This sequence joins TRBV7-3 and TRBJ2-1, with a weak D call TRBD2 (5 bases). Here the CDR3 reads CASSLNSGSYNEQFF. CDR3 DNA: TGTGCCAGCAGCTTAAACAGCGGCTCCTACAATGAGCAGTTCTTC.